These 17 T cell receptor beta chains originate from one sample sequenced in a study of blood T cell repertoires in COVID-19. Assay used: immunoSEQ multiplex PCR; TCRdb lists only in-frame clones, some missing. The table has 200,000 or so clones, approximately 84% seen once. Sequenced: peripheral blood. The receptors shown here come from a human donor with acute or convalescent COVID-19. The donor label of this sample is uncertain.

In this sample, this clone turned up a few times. In DNA form, the CDR3 reads TGTGCCAGCAGCGCCCCCCCAGGGCTGTCTGGAAACACCATATATTTT. Translation: CASSAPPGLSGNTIYF. The V and J genes are TRBV7-9 and TRBJ1-3, with a possible D match to TRBD1 (5 bases). The CDR3 runs 16 residues. V gave up 5 bases and J gave up 1 base, with 15 bases separating them. CDR1 SEHNR and CDR2 FQNEAQ come from the germline V gene (reference sequence).

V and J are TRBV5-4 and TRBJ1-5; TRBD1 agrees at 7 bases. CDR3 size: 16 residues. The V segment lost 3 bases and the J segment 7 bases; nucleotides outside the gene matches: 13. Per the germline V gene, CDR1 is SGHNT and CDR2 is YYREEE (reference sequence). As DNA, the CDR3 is TGTGCCAGCAGCTCCCAACGACAGGGACGTGGGCAGCCCCAGCATTTT. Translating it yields CASSSQRQGRGQPQHF.

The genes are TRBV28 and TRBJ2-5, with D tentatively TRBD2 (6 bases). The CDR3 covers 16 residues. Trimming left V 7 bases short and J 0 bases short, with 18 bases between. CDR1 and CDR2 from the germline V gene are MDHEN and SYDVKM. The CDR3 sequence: CASTPPARGYQETQYF. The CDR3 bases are TGTGCCAGCACCCCTCCGGCTCGGGGGTACCAAGAGACCCAGTACTTC.

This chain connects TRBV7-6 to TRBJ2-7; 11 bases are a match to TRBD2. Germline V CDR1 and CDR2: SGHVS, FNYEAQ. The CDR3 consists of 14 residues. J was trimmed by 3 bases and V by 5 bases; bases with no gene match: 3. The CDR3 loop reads CASSTSGSGYEQYF. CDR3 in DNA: TGTGCCAGCAGCACTAGCGGGAGCGGCTACGAGCAGTACTTC.

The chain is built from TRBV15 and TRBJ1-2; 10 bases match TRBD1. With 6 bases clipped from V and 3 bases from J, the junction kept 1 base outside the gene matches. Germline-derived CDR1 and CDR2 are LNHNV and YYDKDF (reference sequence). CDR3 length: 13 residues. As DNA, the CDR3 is TGTGCCACCAGTGGGACAGGGGACTATGGCTACACCTTC. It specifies CATSGTGDYGYTF. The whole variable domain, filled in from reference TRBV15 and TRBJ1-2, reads DAMVIQNPRYQVTQFGKPVTLSCSQTLNHNVMYWYQQKSSQAPKLLFHYYDKDFNNEADTPDNFQSRRPNTSFCFLDIRSPGLGDTAMYLCATSGTGDYGYTFGSGTRLTVV.

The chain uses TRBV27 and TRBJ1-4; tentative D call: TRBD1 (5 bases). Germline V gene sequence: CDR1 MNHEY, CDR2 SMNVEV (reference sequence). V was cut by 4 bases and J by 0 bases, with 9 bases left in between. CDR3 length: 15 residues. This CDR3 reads CASSSSTATNEKLFF. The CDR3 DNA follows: TGTGCCAGCAGTTCCTCGACAGCAACTAATGAAAAACTGTTTTTT. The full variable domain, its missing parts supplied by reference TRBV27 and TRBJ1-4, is EAQVTQNPRYLITVTGKKLTVTCSQNMNHEYMSWYRQDPGLGLRQIYYSMNVEVTDKGDVPEGYKVSRKEKRNFPLILESPSPNQTSLYFCASSSSTATNEKLFFGSGTQLSVL.

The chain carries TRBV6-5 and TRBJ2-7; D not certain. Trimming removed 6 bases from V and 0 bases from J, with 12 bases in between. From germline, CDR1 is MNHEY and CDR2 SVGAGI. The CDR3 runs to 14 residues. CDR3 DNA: TGTGCCAGCAGAGGTACTACGAACTCCTACGAGCAGTACTTC. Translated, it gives CASRGTTNSYEQYF.

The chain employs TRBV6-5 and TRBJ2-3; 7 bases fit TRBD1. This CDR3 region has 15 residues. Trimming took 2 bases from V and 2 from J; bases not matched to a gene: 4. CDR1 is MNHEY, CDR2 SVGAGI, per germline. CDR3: CASSYQGDYTDTQYF. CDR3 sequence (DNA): TGTGCCAGCAGTTACCAGGGGGATTACACAGATACGCAGTATTTT.

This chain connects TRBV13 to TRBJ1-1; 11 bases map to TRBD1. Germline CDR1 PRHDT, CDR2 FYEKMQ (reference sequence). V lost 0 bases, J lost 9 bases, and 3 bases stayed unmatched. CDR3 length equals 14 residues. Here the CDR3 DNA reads TGTGCCAGCAGCTTAGGGGACAGGGGGCGAAAAGCTTTCTTT. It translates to CASSLGDRGRKAFF.

CDR3 amino acids: CAISEFSTEAFF. The DNA of the CDR3 is TGTGCCATCAGTGAGTTCAGCACTGAAGCTTTCTTT. The V and J genes are TRBV10-3 and TRBJ1-1; D unclear. V dropped 1 base and J dropped 4 bases, with 4 bases sitting between them. This CDR3 contains 12 residues. Germline CDR1 and CDR2: ENHRY and SYGVKD.

CDR3 bases: TGTGCCAGTAACCATCGGAGCGGGAGGGCCGTTAATGAGCAGTTCTTC. As protein: CASNHRSGRAVNEQFF. The V call is TRBV19, the J call TRBJ2-1, with 10 bases that match TRBD2. The CDR3 has 16 amino acids. Germline CDR1 is LNHDA and CDR2 is SQIVND (reference sequence). V lost 7 bases, J lost 7 bases, and 13 bases stayed unmatched. The full variable domain, completed using reference TRBV19 and TRBJ2-1, is DGGITQSPKYLFRKEGQNVTLSCEQNLNHDAMYWYRQDPGQGLRLIYYSQIVNDFQKGDIAEGYSVSREKKESFPLTVTSAQKNPTAFYLCASNHRSGRAVNEQFFGPGTRLTVL.

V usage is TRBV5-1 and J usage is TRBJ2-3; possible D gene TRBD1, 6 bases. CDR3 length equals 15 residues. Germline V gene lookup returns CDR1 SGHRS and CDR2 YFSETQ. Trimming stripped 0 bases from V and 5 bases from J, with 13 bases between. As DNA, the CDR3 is TGCGCCAGCAGCTTGGGCGCAGGGGCAGGAGATACGCAGTATTTT. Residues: CASSLGAGAGDTQYF.

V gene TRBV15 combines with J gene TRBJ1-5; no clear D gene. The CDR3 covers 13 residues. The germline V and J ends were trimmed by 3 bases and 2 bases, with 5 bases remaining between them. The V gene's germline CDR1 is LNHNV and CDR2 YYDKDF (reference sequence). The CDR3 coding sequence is TGTGCCACCAGCAGGGCAGGCAATCAGCCCCAGCATTTT. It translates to CATSRAGNQPQHF.

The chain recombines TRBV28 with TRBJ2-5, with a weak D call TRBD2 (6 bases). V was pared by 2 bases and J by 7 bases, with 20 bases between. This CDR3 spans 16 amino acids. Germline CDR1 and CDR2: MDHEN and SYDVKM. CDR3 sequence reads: CASSLSRGANTRTQYF. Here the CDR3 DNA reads TGTGCCAGCAGTTTAAGCCGCGGGGCCAACACCAGGACCCAGTACTTC.

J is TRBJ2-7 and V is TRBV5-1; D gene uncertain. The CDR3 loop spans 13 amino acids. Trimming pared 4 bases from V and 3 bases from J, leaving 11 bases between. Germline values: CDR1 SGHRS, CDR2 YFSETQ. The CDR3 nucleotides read TGCGCCAGCAGCCCTATGACTGGCTACGAGCAGTACTTC. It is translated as CASSPMTGYEQYF.

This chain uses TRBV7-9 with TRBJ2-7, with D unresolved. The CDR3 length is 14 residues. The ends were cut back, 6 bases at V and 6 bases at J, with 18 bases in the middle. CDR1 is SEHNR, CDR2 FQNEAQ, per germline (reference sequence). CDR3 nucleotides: TGTGCCAGCAGAGCAGGCTTTCGCTTGAGCGAGCAGTACTTC. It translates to CASRAGFRLSEQYF.

CDR3 sequence: CATSDRLRGEQYF. CDR3 DNA sequence: TGTGCCACCAGTGACCGATTAAGGGGGGAGCAGTACTTC. This chain joins TRBV24-1 and TRBJ2-7, with D possibly matching TRBD1 (6 bases). Germline V CDR1 and CDR2: KGHDR, SFDVKD. The CDR3 length is 13 residues. V gave up 4 bases and J gave up 7 bases, with 13 bases separating them.